This T cell receptor beta chain comes out of a study of cytomegalovirus exposure and HLA in healthy donors (dated by TCRdb to the late 2010s). Regarding the complete study: The roughly 670 repertoires of the first cohort and the approximately 110 validation repertoires were produced on the same platform, according to a later analysis. The study aimed to test whether signatures of past pathogen exposure could be identified by cataloging public T cell receptors. In addition to the first cohort of approximately 670 subjects, a separate validation cohort of approximately 120 different subjects was used. High-throughput TCR immunosequencing, statistical association of individual TCRs with disease status, and machine learning were combined to predict cytomegalovirus infection status. General study outcomes and caveats: A later analysis had no HLA typing for the validation cohort, so co-occurrence there was scored across all 130 or so repertoires. The study listed 150 to 200 TCR beta chains as associated with cytomegalovirus. Of the cluster scores, around 95% were above 0 in a later analysis, which found that TCRs clustered in the first cohort also tended to co-occur in the 120 validation repertoires. The authors suggested that the approach could potentially be extended to other disease states and immunological phenotypes. In both the original and validation cohorts, the classifier was reported to diagnose cytomegalovirus status with high specificity and sensitivity. Most TCR sequences were seen in very few donors, while some public TCRs were found in many individuals. In vitro tests confirmed that three of the cytomegalovirus-associated TCR beta chains recognize cytomegalovirus antigens.

With respect to this clone: Its target antigen remains unknown. No quality values exist for individual bases; no much larger clone is one base distant.

Deletion took 0 bases off V and 5 bases off J, with a span of 12 bases between the germline ends. The CDR3, from cysteine to phenylalanine, totals 15 residues. Only CDR3 DNA remains: 45 bases, in frame from the first base. CDR1 and CDR2 are drawn from the germline V gene: MNHEY, SVGAGI. Libraries were constructed by the immunoSEQ multiplex PCR assay. On the authors' methods: A statistical classification framework was built to diagnose cytomegalovirus status from the catalog of TCR beta chain sequences. The table comes from immuneACCESS by way of TCRdb, which keeps in-frame sequences with V and J called. Part of the clones is missing from these tables; in studies checked, under half for an unresolved V gene and the rest for unknown reasons. Clonal size and the V and J genes are those of that table, whereas D and trimming came from the DNA. This sample is represented by more than 75,000 clones; roughly 93% of them were singletons. The ten top clones hold about 0.61% of the sample.

Donors formed part of the validation cohort, which comprised 120 or so subjects and was distinct from the first cohort of roughly 600 subjects. The TCR was taken from a man aged 18 to 30 in good health and CMV-seronegative. Specimen: PBMCs. Recombination joined TRBV6-5 with TRBJ2-3; tentative D gene TRBD2, with 6 bases matching. The CDR3 loop reads CASSYSSTGGDTQYF. In nucleotides, the sequence is TGTGCCAGCAGTTACTCGAGCACCGGGGGAGATACGCAGTATTTT.